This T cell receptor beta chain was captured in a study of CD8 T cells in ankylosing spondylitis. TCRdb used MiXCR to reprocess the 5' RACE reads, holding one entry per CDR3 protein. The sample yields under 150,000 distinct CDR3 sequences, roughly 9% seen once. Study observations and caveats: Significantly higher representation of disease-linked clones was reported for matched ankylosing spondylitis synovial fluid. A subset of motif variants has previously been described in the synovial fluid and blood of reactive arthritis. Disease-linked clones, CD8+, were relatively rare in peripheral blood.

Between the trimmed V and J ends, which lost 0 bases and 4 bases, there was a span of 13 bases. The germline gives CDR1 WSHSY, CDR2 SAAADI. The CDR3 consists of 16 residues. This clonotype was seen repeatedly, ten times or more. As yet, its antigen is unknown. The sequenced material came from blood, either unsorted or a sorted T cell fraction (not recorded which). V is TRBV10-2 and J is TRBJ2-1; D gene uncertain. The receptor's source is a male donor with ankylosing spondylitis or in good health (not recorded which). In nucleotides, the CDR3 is TGCGCCAGCAGTGAGTCGCCACCGTCCTTTTACAATGAGCAGTTCTTC. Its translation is CASSESPPSFYNEQFF.